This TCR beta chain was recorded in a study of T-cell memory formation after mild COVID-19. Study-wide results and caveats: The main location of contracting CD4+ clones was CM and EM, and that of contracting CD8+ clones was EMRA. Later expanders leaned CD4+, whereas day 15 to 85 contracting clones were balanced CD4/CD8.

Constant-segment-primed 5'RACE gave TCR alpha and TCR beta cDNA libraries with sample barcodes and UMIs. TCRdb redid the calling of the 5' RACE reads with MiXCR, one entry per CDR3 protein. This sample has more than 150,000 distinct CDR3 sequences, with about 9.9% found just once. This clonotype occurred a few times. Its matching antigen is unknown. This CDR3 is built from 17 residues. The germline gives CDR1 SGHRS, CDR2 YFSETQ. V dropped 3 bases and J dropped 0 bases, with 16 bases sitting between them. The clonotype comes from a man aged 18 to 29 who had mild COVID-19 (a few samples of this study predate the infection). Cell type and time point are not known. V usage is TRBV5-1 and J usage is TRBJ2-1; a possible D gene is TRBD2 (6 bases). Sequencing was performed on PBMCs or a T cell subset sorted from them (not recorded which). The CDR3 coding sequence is TGCGCCAGCAGCTGGCCCTATCGGGGGAACTCCTACAATGAGCAGTTCTTC. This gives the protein CASSWPYRGNSYNEQFF.